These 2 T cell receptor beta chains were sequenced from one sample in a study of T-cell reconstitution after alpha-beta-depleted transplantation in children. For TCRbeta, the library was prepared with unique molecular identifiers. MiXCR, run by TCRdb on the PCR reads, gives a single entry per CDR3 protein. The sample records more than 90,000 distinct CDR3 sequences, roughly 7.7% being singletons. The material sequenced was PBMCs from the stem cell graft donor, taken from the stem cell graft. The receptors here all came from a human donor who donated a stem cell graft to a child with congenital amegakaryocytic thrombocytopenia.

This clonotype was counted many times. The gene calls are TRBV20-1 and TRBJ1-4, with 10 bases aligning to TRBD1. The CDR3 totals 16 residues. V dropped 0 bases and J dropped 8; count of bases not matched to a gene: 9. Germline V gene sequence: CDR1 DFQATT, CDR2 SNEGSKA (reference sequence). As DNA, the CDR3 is TGCAGTGCTAGAGATTTCCGGGACAGGGGTGGAGAAAAACTGTTTTTT. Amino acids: CSARDFRDRGGEKLFF.

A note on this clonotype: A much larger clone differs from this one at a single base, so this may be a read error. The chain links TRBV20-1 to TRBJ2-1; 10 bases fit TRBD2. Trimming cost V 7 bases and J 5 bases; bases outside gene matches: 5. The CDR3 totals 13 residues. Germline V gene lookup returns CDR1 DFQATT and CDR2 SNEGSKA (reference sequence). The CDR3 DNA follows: TGCAGTGTTCTAGCGGGGGACAACAATGAGCAGTTCTTC. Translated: CSVLAGDNNEQFF.